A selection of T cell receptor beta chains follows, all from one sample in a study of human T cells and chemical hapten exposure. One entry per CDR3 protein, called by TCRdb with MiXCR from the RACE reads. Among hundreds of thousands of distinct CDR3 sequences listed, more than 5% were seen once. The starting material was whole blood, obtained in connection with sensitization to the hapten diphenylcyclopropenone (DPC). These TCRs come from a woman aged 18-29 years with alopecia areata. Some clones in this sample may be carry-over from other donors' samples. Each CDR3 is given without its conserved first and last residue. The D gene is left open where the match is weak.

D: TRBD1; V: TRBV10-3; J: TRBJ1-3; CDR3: AIGTDRNTIY
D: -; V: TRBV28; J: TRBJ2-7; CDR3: ASSFYGSSYEQY
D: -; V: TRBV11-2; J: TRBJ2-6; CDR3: ASSLQGLLSGANVLT
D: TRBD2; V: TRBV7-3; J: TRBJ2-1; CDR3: ASRSGGARNEQF
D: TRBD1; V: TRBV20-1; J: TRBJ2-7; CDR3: SALVGQGIREQY
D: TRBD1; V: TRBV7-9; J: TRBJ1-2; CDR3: ASTQGEGARYGYT
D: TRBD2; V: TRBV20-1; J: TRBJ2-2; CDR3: SARETQAGDTGELF
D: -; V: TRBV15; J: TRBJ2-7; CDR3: ATSRDFRITYEQY
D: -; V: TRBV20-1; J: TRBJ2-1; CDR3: SREGLAYNEQF
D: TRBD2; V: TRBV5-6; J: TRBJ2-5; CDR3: AGSLRLAGAETQY
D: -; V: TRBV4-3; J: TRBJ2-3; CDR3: ASSQDRRPTDTQY
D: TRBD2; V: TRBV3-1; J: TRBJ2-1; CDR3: ASSQVRQGGNNEQF
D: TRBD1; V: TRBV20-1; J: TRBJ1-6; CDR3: SAITRQGLDSPLH
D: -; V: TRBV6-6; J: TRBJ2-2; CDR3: ASSYPYTGELF
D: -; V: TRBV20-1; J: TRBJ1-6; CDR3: SARDPGSSYNSPLH
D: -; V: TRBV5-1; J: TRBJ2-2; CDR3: ASSLNGDATTGELF
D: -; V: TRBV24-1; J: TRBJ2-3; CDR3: ATSDLSGEAQY
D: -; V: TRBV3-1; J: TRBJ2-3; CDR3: ASSQELGDTQY
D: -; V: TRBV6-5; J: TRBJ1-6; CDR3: ASHLGRNSPLH
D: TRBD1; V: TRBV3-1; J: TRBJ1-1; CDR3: ASSQRDRGLSTEAF
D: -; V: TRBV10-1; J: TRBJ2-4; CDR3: ASSDEGRTKNIQY
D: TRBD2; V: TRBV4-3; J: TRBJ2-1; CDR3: ASSQDRSGAGGSYNEQF
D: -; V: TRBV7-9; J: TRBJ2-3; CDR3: ASSPRGR
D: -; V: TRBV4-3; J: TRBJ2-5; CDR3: ASSKGFQGRGRDSEETQY
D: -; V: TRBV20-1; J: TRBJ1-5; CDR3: SASGPTSSYSNQPQH
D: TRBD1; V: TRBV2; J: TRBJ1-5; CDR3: ASSTDRDRVSQPQH